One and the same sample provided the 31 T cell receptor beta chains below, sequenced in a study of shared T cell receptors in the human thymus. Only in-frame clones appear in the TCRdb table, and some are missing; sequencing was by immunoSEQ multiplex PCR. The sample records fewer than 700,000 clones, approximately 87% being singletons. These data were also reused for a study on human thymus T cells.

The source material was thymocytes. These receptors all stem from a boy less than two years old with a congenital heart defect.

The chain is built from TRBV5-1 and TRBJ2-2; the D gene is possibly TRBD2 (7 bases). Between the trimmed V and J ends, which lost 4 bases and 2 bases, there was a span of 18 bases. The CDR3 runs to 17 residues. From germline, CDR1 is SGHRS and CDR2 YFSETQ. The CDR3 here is CASSLGGRAGNTGELFF. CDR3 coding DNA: TGCGCCAGCAGCCTCGGGGGGCGAGCGGGAAACACCGGGGAGCTGTTTTTT.

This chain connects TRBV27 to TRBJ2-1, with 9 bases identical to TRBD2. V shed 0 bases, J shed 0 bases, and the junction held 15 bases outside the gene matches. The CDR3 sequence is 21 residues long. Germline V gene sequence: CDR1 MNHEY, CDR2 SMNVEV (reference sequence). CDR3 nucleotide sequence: TGTGCCAGCAGTTTATCTAGCGGGAGAGGAGACCGCCAGAGCTCCTACAATGAGCAGTTCTTC. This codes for CASSLSSGRGDRQSSYNEQFF.

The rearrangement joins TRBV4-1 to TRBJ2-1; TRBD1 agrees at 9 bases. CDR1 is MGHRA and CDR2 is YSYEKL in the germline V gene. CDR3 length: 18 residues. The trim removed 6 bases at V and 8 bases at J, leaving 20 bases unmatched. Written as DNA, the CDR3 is TGCGCCAGCAGTCCTGACAGGGGGAAAAAAGAGGGGGCGGATGAGCAGTTCTTC. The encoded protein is CASSPDRGKKEGADEQFF.

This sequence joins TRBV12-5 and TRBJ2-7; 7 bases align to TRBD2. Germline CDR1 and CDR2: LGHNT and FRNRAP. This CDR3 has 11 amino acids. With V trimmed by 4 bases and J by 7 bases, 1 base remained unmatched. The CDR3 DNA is TGTGCTAGTGGTTCGGGAGGAGAGCAGTACTTC. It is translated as CASGSGGEQYF.

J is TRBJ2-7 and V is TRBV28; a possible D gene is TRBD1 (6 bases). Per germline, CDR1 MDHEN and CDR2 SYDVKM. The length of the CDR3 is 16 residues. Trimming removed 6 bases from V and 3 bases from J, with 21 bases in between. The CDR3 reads CASSTSSTGTDYEQYF. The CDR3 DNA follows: TGTGCCAGCAGCACTTCCTCGACAGGCACAGACTACGAGCAGTACTTC.

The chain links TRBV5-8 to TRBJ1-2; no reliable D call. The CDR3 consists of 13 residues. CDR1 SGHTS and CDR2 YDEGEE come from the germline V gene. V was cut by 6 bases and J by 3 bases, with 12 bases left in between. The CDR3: CASNYGDYYGYTF. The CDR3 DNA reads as TGTGCCAGCAACTACGGGGATTACTATGGCTACACCTTC.

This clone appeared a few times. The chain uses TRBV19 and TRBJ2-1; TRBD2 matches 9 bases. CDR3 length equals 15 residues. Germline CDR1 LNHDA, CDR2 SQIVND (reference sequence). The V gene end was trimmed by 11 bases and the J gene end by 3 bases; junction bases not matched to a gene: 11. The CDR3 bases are TGTGCCTCCGCTACAGCTAGCGGGATCTACAATGAGCAGTTCTTC. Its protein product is CASATASGIYNEQFF. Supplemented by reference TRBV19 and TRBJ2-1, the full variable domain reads DGGITQSPKYLFRKEGQNVTLSCEQNLNHDAMYWYRQDPGQGLRLIYYSQIVNDFQKGDIAEGYSVSREKKESFPLTVTSAQKNPTAFYLCASATASGIYNEQFFGPGTRLTVL.

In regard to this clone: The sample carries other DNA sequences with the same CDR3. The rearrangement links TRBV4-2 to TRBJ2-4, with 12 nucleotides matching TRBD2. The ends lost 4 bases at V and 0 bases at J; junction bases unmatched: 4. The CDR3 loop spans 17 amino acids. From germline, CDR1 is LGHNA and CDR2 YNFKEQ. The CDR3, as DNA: TGTGCCAGCAGCCGCGGACTAGCGGGGTTAGCCAAAAACATTCAGTACTTC. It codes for CASSRGLAGLAKNIQYF.

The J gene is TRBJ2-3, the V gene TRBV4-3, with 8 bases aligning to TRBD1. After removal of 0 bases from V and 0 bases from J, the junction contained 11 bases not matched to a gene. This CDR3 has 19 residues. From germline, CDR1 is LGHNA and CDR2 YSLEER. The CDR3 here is CASSQESSGGLFSTDTQYF. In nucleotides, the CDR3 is TGCGCCAGCAGCCAAGAATCATCAGGGGGCCTCTTTAGCACAGATACGCAGTATTTT.

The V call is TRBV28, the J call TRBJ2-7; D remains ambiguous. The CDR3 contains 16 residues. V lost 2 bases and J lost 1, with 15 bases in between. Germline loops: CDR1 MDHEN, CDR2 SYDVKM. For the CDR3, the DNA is TGTGCCAGCAGTTTAAGTCGGTCCGAGCCATCCTACGAGCAGTACTTC. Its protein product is CASSLSRSEPSYEQYF.

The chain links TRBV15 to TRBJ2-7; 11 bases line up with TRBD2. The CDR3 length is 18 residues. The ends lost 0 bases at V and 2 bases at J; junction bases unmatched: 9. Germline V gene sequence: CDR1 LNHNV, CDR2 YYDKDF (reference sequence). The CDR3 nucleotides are TGTGCCACCAGCAGAGAACGTACTAGCGGGAGACTCCCCTACGAGCAGTACTTC. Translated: CATSRERTSGRLPYEQYF.

The CDR3 coding sequence is TGTGCCACCAGCAGAACTAGCGGAGGCCCCTACGAGCAGTACTTC. This gives the protein CATSRTSGGPYEQYF. The chain has TRBV15 and TRBJ2-7; 8 nucleotides agree with TRBD2. V was pared by 2 bases and J by 2 bases, with 5 bases of the junction left unmatched. The germline CDR1 and CDR2 sequences are LNHNV and YYDKDF (reference sequence). This CDR3 comprises 15 residues.

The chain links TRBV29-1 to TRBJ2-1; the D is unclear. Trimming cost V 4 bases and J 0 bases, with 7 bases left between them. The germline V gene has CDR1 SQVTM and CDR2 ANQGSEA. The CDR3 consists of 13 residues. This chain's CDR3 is CSVGSRSYNEQFF. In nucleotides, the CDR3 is TGCAGCGTTGGGAGTCGCTCCTACAATGAGCAGTTCTTC.

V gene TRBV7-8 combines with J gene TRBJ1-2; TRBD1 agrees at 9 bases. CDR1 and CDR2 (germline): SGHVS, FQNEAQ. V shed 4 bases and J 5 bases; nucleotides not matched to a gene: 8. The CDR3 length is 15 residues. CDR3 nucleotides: TGTGCCAGCAGCTACCGGGACAGGGTCTTTTATGGCTACACCTTC. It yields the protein CASSYRDRVFYGYTF.

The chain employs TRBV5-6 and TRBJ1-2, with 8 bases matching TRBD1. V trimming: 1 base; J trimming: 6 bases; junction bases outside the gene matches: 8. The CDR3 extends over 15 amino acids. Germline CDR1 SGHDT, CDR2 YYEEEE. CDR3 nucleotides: TGTGCCAGCAGCTTGTTTTCAGGGGGCGCGGATGGCTACACCTTC. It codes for CASSLFSGGADGYTF.

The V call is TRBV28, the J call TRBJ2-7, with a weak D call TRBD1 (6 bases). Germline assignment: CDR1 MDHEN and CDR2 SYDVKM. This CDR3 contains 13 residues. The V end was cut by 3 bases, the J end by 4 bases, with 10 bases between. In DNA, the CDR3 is TGTGCCAGCAGTTTCTTACAGGGTTACGAGCAGTACTTC. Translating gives CASSFLQGYEQYF.

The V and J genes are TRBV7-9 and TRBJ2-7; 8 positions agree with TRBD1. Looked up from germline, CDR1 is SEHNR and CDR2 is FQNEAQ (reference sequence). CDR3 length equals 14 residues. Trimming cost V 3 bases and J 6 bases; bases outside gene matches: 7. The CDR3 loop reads CASSFSLQGGEQYF. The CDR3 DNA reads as TGTGCCAGCAGCTTTTCCCTACAGGGGGGCGAGCAGTACTTC.

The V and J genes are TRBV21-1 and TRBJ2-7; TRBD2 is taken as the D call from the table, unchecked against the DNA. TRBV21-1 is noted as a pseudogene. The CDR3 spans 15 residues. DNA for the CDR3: TGTGCCAGCAGCAAAGGGGGAGGAACGGGAGACGAGCAGTACTTC. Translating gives CASSKGGGTGDEQYF.

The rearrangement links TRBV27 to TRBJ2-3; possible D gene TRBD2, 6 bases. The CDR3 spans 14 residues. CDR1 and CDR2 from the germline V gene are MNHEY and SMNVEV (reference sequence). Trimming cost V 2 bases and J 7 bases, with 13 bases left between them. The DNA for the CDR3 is TGTGCCAGCAGTTTACGGGGGAGGTTGAATACGCAGTATTTT. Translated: CASSLRGRLNTQYF.

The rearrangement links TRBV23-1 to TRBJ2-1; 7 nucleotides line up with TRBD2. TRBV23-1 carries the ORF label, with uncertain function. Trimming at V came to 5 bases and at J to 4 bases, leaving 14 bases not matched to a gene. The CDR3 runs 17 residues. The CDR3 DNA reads TGCGCCAGCAGTTCATTCGACGGGAGGCTTACTTACAATGAGCAGTTCTTC. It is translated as CASSSFDGRLTYNEQFF.

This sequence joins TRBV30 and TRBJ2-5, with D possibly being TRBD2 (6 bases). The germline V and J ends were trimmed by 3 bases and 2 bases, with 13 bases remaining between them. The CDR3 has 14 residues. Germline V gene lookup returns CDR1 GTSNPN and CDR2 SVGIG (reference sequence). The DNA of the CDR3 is TGTGCCTGGAGAGGCGGGAAGGCTCAAGAGACCCAGTACTTC. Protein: CAWRGGKAQETQYF.

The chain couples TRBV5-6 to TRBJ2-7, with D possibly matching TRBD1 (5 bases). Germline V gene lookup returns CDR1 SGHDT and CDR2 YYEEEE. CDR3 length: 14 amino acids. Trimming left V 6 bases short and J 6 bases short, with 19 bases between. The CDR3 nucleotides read TGTGCCAGCACCCTCAGAGACAGATTCGCCGAGCAGTACTTC. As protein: CASTLRDRFAEQYF.

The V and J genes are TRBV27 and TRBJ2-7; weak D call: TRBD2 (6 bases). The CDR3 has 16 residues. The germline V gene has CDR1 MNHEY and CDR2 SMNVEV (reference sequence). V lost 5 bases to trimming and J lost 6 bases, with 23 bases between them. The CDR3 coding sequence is TGTGCCAGCAGTCCCCCCCGTACAGGCGGGACTGGCGAGCAGTACTTC. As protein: CASSPPRTGGTGEQYF.

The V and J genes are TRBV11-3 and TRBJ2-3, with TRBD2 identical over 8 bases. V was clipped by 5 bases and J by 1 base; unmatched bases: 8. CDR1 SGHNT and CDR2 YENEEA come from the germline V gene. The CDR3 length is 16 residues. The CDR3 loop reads CASSITSGRGTDTQYF. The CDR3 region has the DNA TGTGCCAGCAGCATTACTAGCGGTCGGGGCACAGATACGCAGTATTTT.

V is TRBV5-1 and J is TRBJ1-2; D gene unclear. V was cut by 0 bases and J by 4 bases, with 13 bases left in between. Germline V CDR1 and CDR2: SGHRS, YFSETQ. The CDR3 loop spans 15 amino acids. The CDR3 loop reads CASSLGEIVSYGYTF. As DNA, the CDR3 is TGCGCCAGCAGCTTGGGGGAGATAGTAAGCTATGGCTACACCTTC. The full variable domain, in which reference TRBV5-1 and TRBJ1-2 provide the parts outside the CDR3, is KAGVTQTPRYLIKTRGQQVTLSCSPISGHRSVSWYQQTPGQGLQFLFEYFSETQRNKGNFPGRFSGRQFSNSRSEMNVSTLELGDSALYLCASSLGEIVSYGYTFGSGTRLTVV.

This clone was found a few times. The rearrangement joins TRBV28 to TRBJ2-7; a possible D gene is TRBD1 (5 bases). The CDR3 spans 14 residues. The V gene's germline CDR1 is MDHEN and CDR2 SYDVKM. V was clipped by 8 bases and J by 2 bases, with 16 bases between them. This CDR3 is CASRRQPIPYEQYF. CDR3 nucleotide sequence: TGTGCCAGCCGGCGACAGCCGATTCCCTACGAGCAGTACTTC.

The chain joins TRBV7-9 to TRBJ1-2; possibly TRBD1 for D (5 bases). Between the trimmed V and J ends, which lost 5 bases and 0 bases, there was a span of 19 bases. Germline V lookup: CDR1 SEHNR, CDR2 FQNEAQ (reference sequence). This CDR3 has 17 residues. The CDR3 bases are TGTGCCAGCAGCCTAACGGGGACCGGGGGGTCTAACTATGGCTACACCTTC. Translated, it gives CASSLTGTGGSNYGYTF.

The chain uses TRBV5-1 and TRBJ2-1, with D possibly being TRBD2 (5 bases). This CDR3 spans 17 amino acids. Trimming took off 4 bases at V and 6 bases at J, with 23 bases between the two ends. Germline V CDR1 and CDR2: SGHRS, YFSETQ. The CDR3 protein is CASSASVLGEGGNEQFF. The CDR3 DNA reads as TGCGCCAGCAGCGCAAGCGTCCTGGGAGAAGGCGGCAATGAGCAGTTCTTC.

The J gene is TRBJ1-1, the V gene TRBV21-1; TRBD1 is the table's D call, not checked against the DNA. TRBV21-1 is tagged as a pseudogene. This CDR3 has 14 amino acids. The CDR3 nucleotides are TGTGCCAGCACCAAAGAGGCAGGGCCCACTGAAGCTTTCTTT. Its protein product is CASTKEAGPTEAFF.

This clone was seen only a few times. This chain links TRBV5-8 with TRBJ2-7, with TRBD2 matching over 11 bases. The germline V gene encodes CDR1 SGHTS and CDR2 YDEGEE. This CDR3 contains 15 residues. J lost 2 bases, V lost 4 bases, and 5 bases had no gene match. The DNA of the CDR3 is TGTGCCAGCAGCCCCCTAGCGGGAGGCCCCTACGAGCAGTACTTC. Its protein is CASSPLAGGPYEQYF.

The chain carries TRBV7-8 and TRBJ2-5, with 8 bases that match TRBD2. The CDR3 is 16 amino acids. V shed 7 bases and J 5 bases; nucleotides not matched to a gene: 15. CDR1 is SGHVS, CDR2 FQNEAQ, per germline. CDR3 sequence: CASILTPGGRVETQYF. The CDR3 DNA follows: TGTGCCAGCATCCTTACCCCGGGAGGGCGGGTCGAGACCCAGTACTTC.